The sample holds many counts of the clone carrying this TCR beta chain. Its antigen is unidentified. This sample was taken from a study of T cells in Graves' hyperthyroidism and ophthalmopathy. Trimming stripped 1 base from V and 4 bases from J, with 16 bases between. Per germline, CDR1 LGHNA and CDR2 YSLEER. This CDR3 is built from 16 residues. Authors of the study amplified TCR beta CDR3 regions from RNA transcripts. Carried out on the TCR CDR3, a first-round RT-PCR used the HTBI primer set. TCRdb used MiXCR to reprocess the multiplex PCR reads, holding one entry per CDR3 protein. The table lists roughly 290,000 distinct CDR3 sequences, 10% to 15% of them singletons. Study conclusions and caveats: Ophthalmopathy cases were set apart from stable hyperthyroidism by a 13 V-J model.

The chain combines TRBV4-3 with TRBJ1-2; D perhaps matches TRBD1 (6 bases). Sequencing was performed on blood. This TCR came from a woman aged 25 to 39 with Graves' hyperthyroidism that later progressed to Graves' ophthalmopathy. The CDR3 is CASSQAAGGGTYGYTF. The CDR3 region has the DNA TGCGCCAGCAGCCAAGCCGCTGGAGGGGGTACCTATGGCTACACCTTC.